The 6 T cell receptor beta chains listed next were all sequenced from one sample in a study of PD-L1 blockade in urothelial cancer. The method was immunoSEQ multiplex PCR; TCRdb's version includes in-frame clones alone and lacks a portion of them. The sample yields approximately 110,000 clones, approximately 85% seen once. The sequencing here drew on PBMCs, taken around atezolizumab (anti-PD-L1) treatment. All receptors come from a man aged 45-65 years with urothelial cancer.

V is TRBV5-6 and J is TRBJ2-7; 12 bases match TRBD1. Germline V lookup: CDR1 SGHDT, CDR2 YYEEEE. Trimming removed 5 bases from V and 5 bases from J; junction bases left unmatched: 8. CDR3 size: 15 residues. The CDR3 loop reads CASRAGTGGFHEQYF. The CDR3 region has the DNA TGTGCCAGCAGGGCCGGGACAGGGGGCTTCCACGAGCAGTACTTC.

This chain links TRBV21-1 with TRBJ2-2; the table's D call TRBD2 went unverified against the DNA. TRBV21-1 is a pseudogene locus. The CDR3 is 15 residues long. As DNA, the CDR3 is TGTGCCAGCAGCAATGGGACTAGTGTGGACGGGGAGCTGTTTTTT. Translated: CASSNGTSVDGELFF.

This clone was counted a single time. The chain is built from TRBV7-3 and TRBJ2-3, with D maybe TRBD1 (6 bases). Germline CDR1 SGHTA, CDR2 FQGTGA. V lost 0 bases and J lost 0, with 10 bases in between. The CDR3 totals 16 residues. The CDR3 loop is CASSLTGTTSTDTQYF. CDR3 nucleotides: TGTGCCAGCAGCTTAACTGGGACAACTAGCACAGATACGCAGTATTTT.

The V call is TRBV7-6, the J call TRBJ1-1; 8 nucleotides align to TRBD1. Losses at the gene ends were 6 bases for V and 0 bases for J; bases not matched to a gene: 0. The CDR3 covers 13 residues. Germline V gene data show CDR1 as SGHVS and CDR2 as FNYEAQ. The CDR3 DNA follows: TGTGCCAGCAGGGGACAGGTGAACACTGAAGCTTTCTTT. This encodes CASRGQVNTEAFF.

V gene TRBV7-3 combines with J gene TRBJ2-5; the match to TRBD2 covers 8 bases. Trimming at V came to 1 base and at J to 5 bases, leaving 6 bases not matched to a gene. Per the germline V gene, CDR1 is SGHTA and CDR2 is FQGTGA. The CDR3 extends over 15 amino acids. Here the CDR3 DNA reads TGTGCCAGCAGCTTAAACGGGAGGGCCGGGGAGACCCAGTACTTC. This sequence encodes CASSLNGRAGETQYF.

J is TRBJ1-4 and V is TRBV9; D might be TRBD1 (6 bases). V was pared by 2 bases and J by 8 bases, with 16 bases between. CDR1 SGDLS and CDR2 YYNGEE come from the germline V gene. The CDR3 spans 15 residues. In nucleotides, the CDR3 is TGTGCCAGCAGCGTGTCCGGGGGGGCTGTGGAAAAACTGTTTTTT. It specifies CASSVSGGAVEKLFF.